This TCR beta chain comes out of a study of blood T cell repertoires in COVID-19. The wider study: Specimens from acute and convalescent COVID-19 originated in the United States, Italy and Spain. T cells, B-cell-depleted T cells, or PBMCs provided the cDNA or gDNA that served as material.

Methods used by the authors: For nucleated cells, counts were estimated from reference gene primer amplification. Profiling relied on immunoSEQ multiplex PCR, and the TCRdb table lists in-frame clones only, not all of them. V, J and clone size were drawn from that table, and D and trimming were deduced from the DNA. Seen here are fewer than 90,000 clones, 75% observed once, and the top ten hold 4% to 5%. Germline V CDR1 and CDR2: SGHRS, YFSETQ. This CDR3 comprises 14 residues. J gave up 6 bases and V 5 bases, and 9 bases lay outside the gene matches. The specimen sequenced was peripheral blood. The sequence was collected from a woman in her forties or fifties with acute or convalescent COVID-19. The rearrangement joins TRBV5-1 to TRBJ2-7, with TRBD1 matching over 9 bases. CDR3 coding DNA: TGCGCCAGCAGTCCCGGGACAGGGTGGGGCGAGCAGTACTTC. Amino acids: CASSPGTGWGEQYF.